The 20 T cell receptor beta chains below all came from one sample that was sequenced in a study of OX40 agonist ivuxolimab in advanced cancers. Assay: immunoSEQ multiplex PCR; the TCRdb copy retains only in-frame clones and omits some. The sample shows about 83,000 clones, around 90% of them seen only once. This material consisted of CD4+ or CD8+ T cells sorted from blood, taken in a trial of the OX40 agonist ivuxolimab. The receptors shown here come from an adult with an advanced solid tumor such as melanoma, head and neck, liver or kidney cancer.

This chain links TRBV28 with TRBJ1-1; the match to TRBD1 covers 7 bases. The V gene's germline CDR1 is MDHEN and CDR2 SYDVKM. The CDR3 has 14 amino acids. V was clipped by 6 bases and J by 3 bases; unmatched bases: 7. The CDR3 sequence: CASSPTTGHTEAFF. The CDR3 DNA reads as TGTGCCAGCAGCCCCACGACAGGGCACACTGAAGCTTTCTTT.

The V and J genes are TRBV28 and TRBJ2-1, with TRBD1 identical over 7 bases. Germline CDR1 MDHEN, CDR2 SYDVKM. The CDR3 is 14 residues long. After removal of 6 bases from V and 8 bases from J, the junction contained 10 bases not matched to a gene. The CDR3 DNA is TGTGCCAGCAGGACAGGGCCTCCTGTTCATGAGCAGTTCTTC. It yields the protein CASRTGPPVHEQFF.

The gene calls are TRBV19 and TRBJ1-5; D possibly corresponds to TRBD1 (5 bases). Per germline, CDR1 LNHDA and CDR2 SQIVND (reference sequence). The CDR3 consists of 17 residues. Trimming removed 6 bases from V and 0 bases from J, with 18 bases in between. CDR3 bases: TGTGCCAGTAGCCACCGGACAAGAACCGATAGCAATCAGCCCCAGCATTTT. Amino acid sequence: CASSHRTRTDSNQPQHF.

The gene calls are TRBV6-6 and TRBJ1-6; 7 nucleotides agree with TRBD1. V lost 2 bases and J lost 9; bases outside the gene matches: 7. The CDR3 is made up of 15 amino acids. Germline loops: CDR1 MNHNY, CDR2 SVGAGI (reference sequence). CDR3 loop: CASSYTPGQSSPLHF. In DNA, the CDR3 is TGTGCCAGCAGTTACACCCCGGGACAGAGTTCACCCCTCCACTTT.

V is TRBV11-2 and J is TRBJ2-7; D possibly corresponds to TRBD2 (7 bases). The CDR3 has 12 amino acids. Deletions cut 5 bases from V and 7 bases from J, with 12 bases between. The germline CDR1 and CDR2 sequences are SGHAT and FQNNGV. CDR3 in amino acids: CASSPQGGEQYF. The CDR3 coding sequence is TGTGCCAGCAGCCCACAGGGAGGGGAGCAGTACTTC.

A remark on this clone: The same CDR3 also results from other DNA sequences found in this sample. The chain employs TRBV7-9 and TRBJ1-2; 7 bases fit TRBD1. The germline V gene encodes CDR1 SEHNR and CDR2 FQNEAQ (reference sequence). This CDR3 spans 14 amino acids. V lost 5 bases to trimming and J lost 2 bases; unmatched junction nucleotides: 5. CDR3 loop: CASSPGQANYGYTF. CDR3 nucleotide sequence: TGTGCCAGCAGCCCAGGACAGGCGAACTATGGCTACACCTTC.

The count of this clone is one. This chain joins TRBV18 and TRBJ1-3; D unresolved. The CDR3 runs 16 residues. Germline V lookup: CDR1 KGHSH, CDR2 LQKENI. Trimming pared 3 bases from V and 4 bases from J, leaving 16 bases between. CDR3 nucleotides: TGTGCCAGCTCACCCCCAAAGACACTAAGGGGAAACACCATATATTTT. It specifies CASSPPKTLRGNTIYF.

The chain recombines TRBV19 with TRBJ1-1; no clear D. CDR3 length: 13 residues. Looked up from germline, CDR1 is LNHDA and CDR2 is SQIVND (reference sequence). Trimming stripped 3 bases from V and 6 bases from J, with 11 bases between. CDR3 in DNA: TGTGCCAGTAGTATTCGGGGTTTGCCTGAAGCTTTCTTT. Its translation: CASSIRGLPEAFF.

The rearrangement joins TRBV28 to TRBJ2-3; unclear D gene. This CDR3 region has 16 residues. Germline loops: CDR1 MDHEN, CDR2 SYDVKM. Trimming shortened V by 5 bases and J by 4 bases, and 19 bases separated the two germline ends. CDR3 nucleotide sequence: TGTGCCAGCAGTCCAAAGGCCTCCCGACTTTCAGATACGCAGTATTTT. Protein: CASSPKASRLSDTQYF.

Regarding this clone: A read error may account for a junction end that differs from germline. This rearrangement joins TRBV7-7 to TRBJ2-5; the D call may be TRBD1 or TRBD2 (5 bases each). This CDR3 comprises 15 residues. Germline V gene sequence: CDR1 SSHAT, CDR2 FNYEAQ (reference sequence). In DNA form, the CDR3 reads TGTGCTAGCAGCTCTACCGGGACCCAAGGCGGGACCCAGTACTTC. It is translated as CASSSTGTQGGTQYF.

This sequence joins TRBV7-2 and TRBJ2-1, with D tentatively TRBD1 (6 bases). CDR3 length: 14 amino acids. The V gene lost 0 bases and the J gene lost 7 bases, with 10 bases spanning the gap. Per the germline V gene, CDR1 is SGHTA and CDR2 is FQGNSA. The CDR3 DNA sequence: TGTGCCAGCAGCTTAGCACAGGGCTTAAATGAGCAGTTCTTC. It is translated as CASSLAQGLNEQFF.

The chain joins TRBV5-1 to TRBJ2-7; TRBD1 matches 8 bases. The J segment lost 6 bases and the V segment lost 2 bases, leaving 7 bases of the junction unmatched. Per germline, CDR1 SGHRS and CDR2 YFSETQ. This CDR3 is built from 14 residues. CDR3 sequence reads: CASSLDRGVSEQYF. DNA of the CDR3: TGCGCCAGCAGCTTAGACAGGGGAGTCTCCGAGCAGTACTTC.

V and J are TRBV27 and TRBJ2-7; D is unclear. V lost 4 bases and J lost 3, with 10 bases in between. This CDR3 contains 13 residues. CDR1 and CDR2 (germline): MNHEY, SMNVEV (reference sequence). The CDR3 bases are TGTGCCAGCAGTTCGAGAAGCCGCTACGAGCAGTACTTC. The encoded protein is CASSSRSRYEQYF.

The V and J genes are TRBV18 and TRBJ2-2, with a weak D call TRBD1 (5 bases). The CDR3 extends over 14 amino acids. V lost 3 bases and J lost 2, with 7 bases in between. Germline assignment: CDR1 KGHSH and CDR2 LQKENI. The CDR3 loop is CASSPDTNTGELFF. CDR3 nucleotides: TGTGCCAGCTCACCGGACACCAACACCGGGGAGCTGTTTTTT.

The rearrangement joins TRBV11-3 to TRBJ1-3, with 8 bases matching TRBD1. V shed 5 bases, J shed 3 bases, and the junction held 6 bases outside the gene matches. The CDR3 contains 15 residues. Germline lookup yields CDR1 SGHNT and CDR2 YENEEA. CDR3 nucleotides: TGTGCCAGCAGCGCCAGGACAGGGTTTGGAAACACCATATATTTT. This translates into CASSARTGFGNTIYF.

This clone has just one count. V usage is TRBV11-1 and J usage is TRBJ1-5; D not certain. This CDR3 contains 14 residues. V lost 5 bases to trimming and J lost 0 bases, with 8 bases between them. Germline V gene data show CDR1 as SGHAT and CDR2 as FQDESV (reference sequence). CDR3 sequence (DNA): TGTGCCAGCAGCCCCTGGGGTAGCAATCAGCCCCAGCATTTT. The encoded protein is CASSPWGSNQPQHF.

This sequence joins TRBV10-1 and TRBJ2-3; TRBD1 agrees at 8 bases. The CDR3 spans 16 residues. Germline CDR1 is WNHNN and CDR2 is SYGVQD (reference sequence). The V and J ends lost 2 bases and 2 bases, in that order; junction bases with no gene match: 6. The CDR3 nucleotides are TGCGCCAGCAGTGAGCACGGGACAGGAGTCACAGATACGCAGTATTTT. Translating it yields CASSEHGTGVTDTQYF.

In its sample, this clone was seen once. The chain combines TRBV11-3 with TRBJ2-7; 8 bases line up with TRBD1. Trimming removed 3 bases from V and 2 bases from J; junction bases left unmatched: 3. This CDR3 region has 14 residues. Germline loops: CDR1 SGHNT, CDR2 YENEEA. The CDR3 loop reads CASSLGTGTYEQYF. CDR3 DNA: TGTGCCAGCAGCTTGGGGACAGGTACCTACGAGCAGTACTTC.

The rearrangement links TRBV7-8 to TRBJ2-7; maybe TRBD2 (6 bases). Trimming pared 6 bases from V and 6 bases from J, leaving 18 bases between. Germline V CDR1 and CDR2: SGHVS, FQNEAQ. The CDR3 runs to 14 residues. The CDR3 loop is CASRRGGMGVEQYF. The CDR3 nucleotides read TGTGCCAGCAGGCGAGGCGGGATGGGCGTCGAGCAGTACTTC.

J is TRBJ2-1 and V is TRBV13, with D uncertain. V lost 1 base and J lost 0, with 7 bases in between. CDR3 length: 15 residues. Germline CDR1 PRHDT, CDR2 FYEKMQ (reference sequence). The CDR3 protein is CASSLAPPSYNEQFF. The CDR3 bases are TGTGCCAGCAGCTTAGCCCCTCCCTCCTACAATGAGCAGTTCTTC. Full variable domain (missing parts from reference TRBV13 and TRBJ2-1): AAGVIQSPRHLIKEKRETATLKCYPIPRHDTVYWYQQGPGQDPQFLISFYEKMQSDKGSIPDRFSAQQFSDYHSELNMSSLELGDSALYFCASSLAPPSYNEQFFGPGTRLTVL.